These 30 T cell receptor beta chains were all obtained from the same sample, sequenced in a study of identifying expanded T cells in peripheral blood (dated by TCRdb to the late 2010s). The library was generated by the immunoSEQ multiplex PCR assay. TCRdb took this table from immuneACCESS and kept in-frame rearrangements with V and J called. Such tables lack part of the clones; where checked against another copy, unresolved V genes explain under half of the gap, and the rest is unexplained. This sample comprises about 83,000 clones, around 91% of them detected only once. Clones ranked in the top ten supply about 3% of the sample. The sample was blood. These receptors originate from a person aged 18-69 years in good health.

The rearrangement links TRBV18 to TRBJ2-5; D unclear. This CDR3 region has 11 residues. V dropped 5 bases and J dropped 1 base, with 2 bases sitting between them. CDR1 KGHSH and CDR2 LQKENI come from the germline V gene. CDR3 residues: CASSGQETQYF. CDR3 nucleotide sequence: TGTGCCAGCTCAGGCCAAGAGACCCAGTACTTC.

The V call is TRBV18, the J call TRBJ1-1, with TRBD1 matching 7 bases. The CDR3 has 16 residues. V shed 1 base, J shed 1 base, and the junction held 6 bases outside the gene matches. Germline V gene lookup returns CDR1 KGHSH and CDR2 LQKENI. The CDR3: CASSPRAGGENTEAFF. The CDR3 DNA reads TGTGCCAGCTCACCACGGGCAGGGGGTGAGAACACTGAAGCTTTCTTT.

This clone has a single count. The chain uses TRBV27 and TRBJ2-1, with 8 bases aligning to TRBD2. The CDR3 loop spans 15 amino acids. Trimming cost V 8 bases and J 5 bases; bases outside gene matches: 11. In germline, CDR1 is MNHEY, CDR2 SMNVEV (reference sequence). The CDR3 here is CASGRLAGINNEQFF. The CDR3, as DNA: TGTGCCAGCGGTAGATTAGCGGGAATCAACAATGAGCAGTTCTTC.

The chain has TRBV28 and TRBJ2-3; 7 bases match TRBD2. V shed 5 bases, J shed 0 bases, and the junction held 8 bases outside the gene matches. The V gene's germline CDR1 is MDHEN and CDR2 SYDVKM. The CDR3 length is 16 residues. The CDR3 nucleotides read TGTGCCAGCAGTCGAGGACTAGTCGCTAGCACAGATACGCAGTATTTT. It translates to CASSRGLVASTDTQYF.

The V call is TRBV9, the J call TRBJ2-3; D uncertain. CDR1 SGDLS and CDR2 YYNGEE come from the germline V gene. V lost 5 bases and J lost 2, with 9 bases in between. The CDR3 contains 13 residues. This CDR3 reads CASRGPYTDTQYF. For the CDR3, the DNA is TGTGCCAGCAGAGGGCCTTACACAGATACGCAGTATTTT.

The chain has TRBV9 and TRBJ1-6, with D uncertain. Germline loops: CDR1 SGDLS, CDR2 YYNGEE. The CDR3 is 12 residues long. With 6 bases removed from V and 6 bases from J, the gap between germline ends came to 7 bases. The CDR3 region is CASNDGNSPLHF. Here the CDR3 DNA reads TGTGCCAGCAACGATGGTAATTCACCCCTCCACTTT.

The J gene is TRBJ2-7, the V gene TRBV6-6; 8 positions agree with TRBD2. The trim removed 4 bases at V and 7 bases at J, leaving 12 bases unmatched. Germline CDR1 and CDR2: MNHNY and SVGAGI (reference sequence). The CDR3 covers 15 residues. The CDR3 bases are TGTGCCAGCAGTTCCCCGCGCTCGACTAGCGCTGAGCAGTACTTC. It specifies CASSSPRSTSAEQYF.

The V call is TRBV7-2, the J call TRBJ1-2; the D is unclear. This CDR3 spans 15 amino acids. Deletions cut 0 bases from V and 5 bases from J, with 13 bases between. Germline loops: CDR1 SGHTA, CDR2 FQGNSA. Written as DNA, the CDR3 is TGTGCCAGCAGCTTAGCGAGCGGATGGGCTTATGGCTACACCTTC. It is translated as CASSLASGWAYGYTF.

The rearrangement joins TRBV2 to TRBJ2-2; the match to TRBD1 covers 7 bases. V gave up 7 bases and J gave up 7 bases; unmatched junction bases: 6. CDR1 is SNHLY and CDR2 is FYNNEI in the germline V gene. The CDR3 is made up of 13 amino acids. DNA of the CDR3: TGTGCCAGCAAAGAAACAGGGGACGGGGAGCTGTTTTTT. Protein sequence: CASKETGDGELFF.

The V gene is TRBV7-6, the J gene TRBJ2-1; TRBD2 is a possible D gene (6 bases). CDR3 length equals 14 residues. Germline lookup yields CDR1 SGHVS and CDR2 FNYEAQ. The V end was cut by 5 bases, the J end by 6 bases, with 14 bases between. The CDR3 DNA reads TGTGCCAGCAGCCCAAGGAGTAGCGGCAATGAGCAGTTCTTC. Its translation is CASSPRSSGNEQFF.

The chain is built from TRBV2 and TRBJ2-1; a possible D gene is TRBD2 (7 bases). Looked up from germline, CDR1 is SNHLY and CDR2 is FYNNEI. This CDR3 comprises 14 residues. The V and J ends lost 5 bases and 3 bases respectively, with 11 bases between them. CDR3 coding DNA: TGTGCCAGCAGTCGGGGGGCCGGCTACAATGAGCAGTTCTTC. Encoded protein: CASSRGAGYNEQFF. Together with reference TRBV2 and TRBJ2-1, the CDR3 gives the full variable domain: EPEVTQTPSHQVTQMGQEVILRCVPISNHLYFYWYRQILGQKVEFLVSFYNNEISEKSEIFDDQFSVERPDGSNFTLKIRSTKLEDSAMYFCASSRGAGYNEQFFGPGTRLTVL.

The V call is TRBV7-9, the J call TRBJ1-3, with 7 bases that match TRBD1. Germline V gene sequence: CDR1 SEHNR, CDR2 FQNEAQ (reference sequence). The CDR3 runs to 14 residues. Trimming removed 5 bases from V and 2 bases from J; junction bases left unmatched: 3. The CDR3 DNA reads TGTGCCAGCAGCCAGGGACAGACTGGAAACACCATATATTTT. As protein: CASSQGQTGNTIYF.

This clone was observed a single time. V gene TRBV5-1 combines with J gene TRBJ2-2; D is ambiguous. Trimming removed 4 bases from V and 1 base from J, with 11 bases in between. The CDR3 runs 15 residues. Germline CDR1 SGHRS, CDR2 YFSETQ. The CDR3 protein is CASSLPLGNTGELFF. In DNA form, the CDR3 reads TGCGCCAGCAGCCTCCCCCTAGGGAACACCGGGGAGCTGTTTTTT.

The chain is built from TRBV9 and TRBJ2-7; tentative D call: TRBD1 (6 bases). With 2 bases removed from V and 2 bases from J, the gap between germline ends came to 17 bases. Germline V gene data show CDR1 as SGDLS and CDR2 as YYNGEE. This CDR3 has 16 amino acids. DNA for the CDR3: TGTGCCAGCAGCGTCCGGGACACCGAGACCCCCTACGAGCAGTACTTC. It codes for CASSVRDTETPYEQYF. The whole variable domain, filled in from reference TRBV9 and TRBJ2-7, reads DSGVTQTPKHLITATGQRVTLRCSPRSGDLSVYWYQQSLDQGLQFLIQYYNGEERAKGNILERFSAQQFPDLHSELNLSSLELGDSALYFCASSVRDTETPYEQYFGPGTRLTVT.

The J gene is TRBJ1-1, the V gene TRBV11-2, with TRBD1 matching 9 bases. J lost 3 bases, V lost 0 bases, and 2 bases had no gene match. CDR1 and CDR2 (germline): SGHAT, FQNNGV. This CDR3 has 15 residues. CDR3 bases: TGTGCCAGCAGCTTAGAGGGACAGGGCCACACTGAAGCTTTCTTT. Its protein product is CASSLEGQGHTEAFF.

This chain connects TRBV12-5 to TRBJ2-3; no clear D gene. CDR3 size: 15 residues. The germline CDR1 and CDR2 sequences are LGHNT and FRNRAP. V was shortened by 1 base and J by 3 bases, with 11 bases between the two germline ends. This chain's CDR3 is CASGLGRTATDTQYF. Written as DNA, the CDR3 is TGTGCTAGTGGTTTGGGGCGAACAGCAACAGATACGCAGTATTTT.

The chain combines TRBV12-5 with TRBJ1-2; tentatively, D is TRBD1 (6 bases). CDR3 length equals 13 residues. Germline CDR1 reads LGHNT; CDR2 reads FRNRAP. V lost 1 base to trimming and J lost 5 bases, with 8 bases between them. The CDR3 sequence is CASGLGGGYGYTF. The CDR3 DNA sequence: TGTGCTAGTGGTTTGGGAGGGGGGTATGGCTACACCTTC.

The CDR3 here is CAWSLGTTGNTIYF. In DNA, the CDR3 is TGTGCCTGGAGTCTAGGGACAACTGGAAACACCATATATTTT. This sequence joins TRBV30 and TRBJ1-3; the D gene is possibly TRBD1 (6 bases). CDR1 and CDR2 from the germline V gene are GTSNPN and SVGIG (reference sequence). Trimming took off 2 bases at V and 2 bases at J, with 10 bases between the two ends. CDR3 length: 14 amino acids.

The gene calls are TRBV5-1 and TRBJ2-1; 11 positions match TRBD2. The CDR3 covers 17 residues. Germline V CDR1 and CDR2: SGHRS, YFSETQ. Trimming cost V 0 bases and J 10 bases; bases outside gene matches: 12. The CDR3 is CASSLAASGGSVREQFF. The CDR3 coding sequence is TGCGCCAGCAGCTTGGCGGCTAGCGGGGGGTCGGTTCGGGAGCAGTTCTTC. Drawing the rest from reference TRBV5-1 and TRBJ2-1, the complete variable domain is KAGVTQTPRYLIKTRGQQVTLSCSPISGHRSVSWYQQTPGQGLQFLFEYFSETQRNKGNFPGRFSGRQFSNSRSEMNVSTLELGDSALYLCASSLAASGGSVREQFFGPGTRLTVL.

CDR3 nucleotides: TGCAGCGTTGGATCCTCAGGGTTCTACGAGCAGTACTTC. It yields the protein CSVGSSGFYEQYF. The chain employs TRBV29-1 and TRBJ2-7, with a weak D call TRBD1 (5 bases). This CDR3 contains 13 residues. Germline V gene sequence: CDR1 SQVTM, CDR2 ANQGSEA. V lost 4 bases to trimming and J lost 3 bases, with 13 bases between them.

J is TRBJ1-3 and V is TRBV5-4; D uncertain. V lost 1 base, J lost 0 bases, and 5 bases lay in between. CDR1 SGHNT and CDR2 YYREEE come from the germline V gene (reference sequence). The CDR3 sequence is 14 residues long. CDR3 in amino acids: CASSLMSSGNTIYF. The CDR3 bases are TGTGCCAGCAGCTTGATGAGCTCTGGAAACACCATATATTTT.

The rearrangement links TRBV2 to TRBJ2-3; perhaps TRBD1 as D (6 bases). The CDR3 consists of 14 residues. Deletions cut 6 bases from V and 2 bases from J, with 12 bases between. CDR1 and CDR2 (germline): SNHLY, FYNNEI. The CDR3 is CASSPTGITDTQYF. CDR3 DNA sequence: TGTGCCAGCAGCCCTACAGGGATCACAGATACGCAGTATTTT.

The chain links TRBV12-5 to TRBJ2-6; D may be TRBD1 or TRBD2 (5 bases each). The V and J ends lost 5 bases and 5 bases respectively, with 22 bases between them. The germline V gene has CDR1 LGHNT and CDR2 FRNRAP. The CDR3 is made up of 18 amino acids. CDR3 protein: CASGGTSAGQSRANVLTF. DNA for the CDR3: TGTGCTAGTGGTGGGACCAGTGCAGGACAAAGTCGGGCCAACGTCCTGACTTTC.

The CDR3 nucleotides are TGTGCCAGCAGTGGCAACACTGAAGCTTTCTTT. Translated, it gives CASSGNTEAFF. This chain joins TRBV28 and TRBJ1-1; D not certain. This CDR3 has 11 residues. Germline V gene sequence: CDR1 MDHEN, CDR2 SYDVKM. The germline V and J ends were trimmed by 5 bases and 2 bases, with 3 bases remaining between them.

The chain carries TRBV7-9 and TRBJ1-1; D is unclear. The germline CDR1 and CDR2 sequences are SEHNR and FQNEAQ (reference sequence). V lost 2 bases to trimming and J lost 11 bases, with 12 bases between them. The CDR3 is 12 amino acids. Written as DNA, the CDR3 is TGTGCCAGCAGCTTAAGCTGGGATCGGGCTTTCTTT. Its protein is CASSLSWDRAFF. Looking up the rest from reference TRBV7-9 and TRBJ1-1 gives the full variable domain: DTGVSQNPRHKITKRGQNVTFRCDPISEHNRLYWYRQTLGQGPEFLTYFQNEAQLEKSRLLSDRFSAERPKGSFSTLEIQRTEQGDSAMYLCASSLSWDRAFFGQGTRLTVV.

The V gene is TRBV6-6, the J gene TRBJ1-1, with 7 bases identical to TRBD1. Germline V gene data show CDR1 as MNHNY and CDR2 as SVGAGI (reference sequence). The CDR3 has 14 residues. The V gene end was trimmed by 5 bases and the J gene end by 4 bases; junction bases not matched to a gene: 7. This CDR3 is CASSGQAGVTEAFF. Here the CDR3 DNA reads TGTGCCAGCAGTGGACAGGCCGGGGTCACTGAAGCTTTCTTT.

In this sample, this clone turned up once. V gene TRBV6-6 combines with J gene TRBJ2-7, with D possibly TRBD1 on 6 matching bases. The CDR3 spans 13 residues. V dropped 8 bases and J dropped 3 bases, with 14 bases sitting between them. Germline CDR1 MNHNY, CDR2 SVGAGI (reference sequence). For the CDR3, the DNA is TGTGCCAGCTTGGGGACACCAGACTACGAGCAGTACTTC. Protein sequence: CASLGTPDYEQYF.

The CDR3 bases are TGTGCCAGCAGCTTAGATCTCGGTAGTAGCATTCAGTACTTC. Protein product: CASSLDLGSSIQYF. The chain links TRBV11-2 to TRBJ2-4; no definite D call. CDR1 is SGHAT, CDR2 FQNNGV, per germline. The CDR3 consists of 14 residues. Trimming left V 0 bases short and J 9 bases short, with 12 bases between.

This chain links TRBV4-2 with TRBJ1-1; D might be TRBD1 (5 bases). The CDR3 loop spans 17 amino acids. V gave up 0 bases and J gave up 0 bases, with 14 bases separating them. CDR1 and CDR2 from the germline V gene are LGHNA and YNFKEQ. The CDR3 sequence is CASSQDPRQFMNTEAFF. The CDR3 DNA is TGTGCCAGCAGCCAAGACCCGAGACAGTTCATGAACACTGAAGCTTTCTTT.

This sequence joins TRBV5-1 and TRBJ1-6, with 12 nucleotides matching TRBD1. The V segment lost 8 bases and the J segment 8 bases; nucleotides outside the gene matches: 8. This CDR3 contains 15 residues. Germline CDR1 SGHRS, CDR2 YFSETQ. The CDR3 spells CASTPGQGAYSPLHF. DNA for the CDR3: TGCGCCAGTACCCCGGGACAGGGGGCCTATTCACCCCTCCACTTT.